These 19 T cell receptor beta chains were sequenced from one sample in a study of naive and memory T cell subsets (dated by TCRdb to the late 2010s). Overall results and qualifications from the work: Naive repertoires, especially CD8, contained a few larger clonotypes, possibly memory cells re-expressing CD45RA.

The protocol used for the library was UMI-ligation and nested PCR. The run used an Illumina MiSeq. To cover both TRBC1 and TRBC2, the beta constant-region primer consisted of an equimolar mix of two oligonucleotides. Four rounds of PCR, combining the SP2 primer with nested alpha and beta constant-region primers, were used to amplify the ligated cDNA. Using fastp trimming at Q25 and MiXCR clonotype assembly, TCRdb reanalyzed the public sequencing data and kept in-frame beta chains. Rows with one shared CDR3 protein collapse into an entry with the most common genes and DNA. Here the sample has roughly 100,000 distinct CDR3 sequences; approximately 10% occur a single time. The ten largest clonotypes hold 0.13% of the sample. For these TCRs, the target antigens are not known. Sequences were obtained from naive CD4+ T cells from blood. In the paper's terms, the cell subset or site label means: naive T cells, CD45RA high CD27+. The receptors derive from a human donor in good health.

This clonotype was counted only a few times. The V gene is TRBV20-1, the J gene TRBJ1-5; 8 bases align to TRBD1. This CDR3 is built from 15 residues. Germline trimming cut 2 bases from V and 3 bases from J; bases unmatched to any gene: 6. Germline V lookup: CDR1 DFQATT, CDR2 SNEGSKA (reference sequence). CDR3 residues: CSARWPGGINQPQHF. CDR3 coding DNA: TGCAGTGCTAGATGGCCAGGGGGCATCAATCAGCCCCAGCATTTT.

A few counts support this clonotype. V usage is TRBV6-6 and J usage is TRBJ1-5, with D tentatively TRBD1 (5 bases). The CDR3 loop spans 16 amino acids. V shed 7 bases and J shed 2 bases, with 18 bases lying between them. Germline V gene data show CDR1 as MNHNY and CDR2 as SVGAGI (reference sequence). This CDR3 reads CASTELNRIGNQPQHF. DNA for the CDR3: TGTGCCAGCACCGAATTGAACAGGATCGGCAATCAGCCCCAGCATTTT.

This clonotype has only a few counts. This rearrangement joins TRBV12-3 or TRBV12-4 to TRBJ2-7; possibly TRBD1 for D (6 bases). CDR3 length: 15 amino acids. V was trimmed by 6 bases and J by 2 bases, leaving 17 bases between them. The CDR3 DNA reads as TGTGCCAGCAGCCCTCCGGACAGCCGCACCTACGAGCAGTACTTC. It specifies CASSPPDSRTYEQYF.

This clonotype was found many times. J is TRBJ2-2 and V is TRBV24-1; no clear D gene. The CDR3 has 17 amino acids. Germline V gene data show CDR1 as KGHDR and CDR2 as SFDVKD. Trimming stripped 7 bases from V and 5 bases from J, with 22 bases between. CDR3 region: CATSDGLRTARTGELFF. As DNA, the CDR3 is TGTGCCACCAGCGATGGGCTCCGGACGGCACGAACCGGGGAGCTGTTTTTT.

This clonotype occurred many times. V gene TRBV7-2 combines with J gene TRBJ2-5; D is ambiguous. Trimming removed 5 bases at V and 0 bases at J, with 13 bases between. The length of the CDR3 is 15 residues. Germline CDR1 reads SGHTA; CDR2 reads FQGNSA. This chain's CDR3 is CASSITTTHQETQYF. The CDR3 DNA reads as TGTGCCAGCAGCATAACTACTACCCACCAAGAGACCCAGTACTTC.

This clonotype was seen more than once but under ten times. V gene TRBV7-2 combines with J gene TRBJ2-3, with D hard to call. Germline loops: CDR1 SGHTA, CDR2 FQGNSA. V was pared by 6 bases and J by 0 bases, with 13 bases between. CDR3 size: 15 residues. The CDR3 region has the DNA TGTGCCAGCAGGATCAGGCTTTCTAGCACAGATACGCAGTATTTT. Protein product: CASRIRLSSTDTQYF.

The CDR3 spells CASSLARTNEQYF. The CDR3 region has the DNA TGTGCCAGCAGCTTGGCCCGGACCAACGAGCAGTACTTC. The V gene is TRBV5-6, the J gene TRBJ2-7; D unclear. The V end was cut by 0 bases, the J end by 5 bases, with 9 bases between. CDR1 is SGHDT, CDR2 YYEEEE, per germline. The CDR3 has 13 amino acids.

This clonotype came up many times. The chain links TRBV9 to TRBJ2-3; D remains unclear. V was trimmed by 10 bases and J by 2 bases, leaving 20 bases between them. The CDR3 totals 15 residues. Germline values: CDR1 SGDLS, CDR2 YYNGEE. The CDR3 nucleotides read TGTGCCTCATCTATCTCCCCACTTTACACAGATACGCAGTATTTT. It is translated as CASSISPLYTDTQYF.

This chain uses TRBV19 with TRBJ1-1; D is perhaps TRBD1 (5 bases). Trimming took 0 bases from V and 2 from J, leaving 13 bases between them. This CDR3 spans 16 amino acids. Germline CDR1 LNHDA, CDR2 SQIVND (reference sequence). The CDR3 is CASSIEFITGNTEAFF. The CDR3 DNA follows: TGTGCCAGTAGTATAGAATTCATTACAGGTAACACTGAAGCTTTCTTT.

This clonotype was seen repeatedly, ten times or more. V gene TRBV20-1 combines with J gene TRBJ2-7, with D possibly being TRBD2 (5 bases). The germline V gene encodes CDR1 DFQATT and CDR2 SNEGSKA (reference sequence). Between the trimmed V and J ends, which lost 6 bases and 0 bases, there was a span of 15 bases. The CDR3 spans 14 residues. CDR3 nucleotide sequence: TGCAGTGCCCATTCGAGTGGGAGCTCCTACGAGCAGTACTTC. This encodes CSAHSSGSSYEQYF.

The chain uses TRBV27 and TRBJ2-1; the match to TRBD2 covers 8 bases. The CDR3 runs to 16 residues. V lost 5 bases to trimming and J lost 0 bases; unmatched junction nucleotides: 6. Germline lookup yields CDR1 MNHEY and CDR2 SMNVEV (reference sequence). CDR3 in amino acids: CASSLKSGSSYNEQFF. In DNA, the CDR3 is TGTGCCAGCAGTCTGAAAAGCGGGAGCTCCTACAATGAGCAGTTCTTC.

This clonotype has only a few counts. This sequence joins TRBV12-3 or TRBV12-4 and TRBJ1-6; no clear D. The V end was cut by 5 bases, the J end by 10 bases, with 12 bases between. CDR3 length equals 13 residues. The CDR3 is CASSTSTVSPLHF. The CDR3 nucleotides read TGTGCCAGCAGTACATCCACGGTGTCACCCCTCCACTTT.

The J gene is TRBJ2-1, the V gene TRBV2, with 9 nucleotides matching TRBD1. The CDR3 extends over 14 amino acids. Trimming took 7 bases from V and 7 from J; bases not matched to a gene: 8. Germline CDR1 reads SNHLY; CDR2 reads FYNNEI. CDR3 residues: CASTPGQGKNEQFF. DNA of the CDR3: TGTGCCAGCACTCCCGGACAGGGGAAAAATGAGCAGTTCTTC.

The chain employs TRBV3-1 and TRBJ2-1; a possible D gene is TRBD2 (6 bases). This CDR3 spans 15 amino acids. Germline loops: CDR1 LGHDT, CDR2 YNNKEL (reference sequence). Deletions cut 2 bases from V and 10 bases from J, with 18 bases between. CDR3 sequence (DNA): TGTGCCAGCAGCCAACAAGGGGTGACTAGGCGAGAGCAGTTCTTC. Translation gives CASSQQGVTRREQFF.

This clonotype was picked up a small number of times. The V and J genes are TRBV24-1 and TRBJ2-1; 12 bases agree with TRBD2. Germline lookup yields CDR1 KGHDR and CDR2 SFDVKD. This CDR3 spans 16 amino acids. The junction had 5 bases not matched to a gene; V was cut back by 3 bases and J by 6 bases. CDR3 sequence reads: CATSDPTSGRINEQFF. For the CDR3, the DNA is TGTGCCACCAGTGATCCGACTAGCGGGAGAATCAATGAGCAGTTCTTC.

This clonotype has ten or more counts. This chain connects TRBV20-1 to TRBJ2-3, with D uncertain. CDR3 length: 11 residues. Germline V CDR1 and CDR2: DFQATT, SNEGSKA (reference sequence). Trimming pared 1 base from V and 3 bases from J, leaving 2 bases between. DNA of the CDR3: TGCAGTGCTAGAGTTACAGATACGCAGTATTTT. This codes for CSARVTDTQYF.

V is TRBV7-2 and J is TRBJ2-5, with TRBD2 identical over 12 bases. The germline gives CDR1 SGHTA, CDR2 FQGNSA. The V segment lost 4 bases and the J segment 1 base; nucleotides outside the gene matches: 7. The CDR3 consists of 17 residues. CDR3 DNA: TGTGCCAGCAGCTCGTCCGGGACTAGCGGGCTCCAAGAGACCCAGTACTTC. Protein sequence: CASSSSGTSGLQETQYF.

This clonotype was counted ten times or more. The CDR3 region is CSAQGDSQETQYF. In DNA form, the CDR3 reads TGCAGTGCTCAAGGGGACAGCCAAGAGACCCAGTACTTC. The gene calls are TRBV20-1 and TRBJ2-5, with 7 bases identical to TRBD1. Losses at the gene ends were 5 bases for V and 1 base for J; bases not matched to a gene: 4. The CDR3 has 13 amino acids. Germline V gene sequence: CDR1 DFQATT, CDR2 SNEGSKA (reference sequence).

This clonotype was seen a few times. The chain couples TRBV6-5 to TRBJ2-5; unclear D gene. The V end lost 0 bases, the J end lost 7 bases, and 15 bases lay between the germline ends. Germline lookup yields CDR1 MNHEY and CDR2 SVGAGI. This CDR3 is built from 15 residues. The CDR3, as DNA: TGTGCCAGCAGTTACTCTATGGCCTACTCAGGGACCCAGTACTTC. As protein: CASSYSMAYSGTQYF.